The present T cell receptor beta chain was sequenced within a study of T cells in Graves' hyperthyroidism and ophthalmopathy. Study conclusions and caveats: In validation, the model predicted ophthalmopathy. These predictions came a median around 5.9 months before onset. Appearing also in blood were most of the thyroid clonotypes expanded above 0.001.

Uncontrolled infections, other autoimmune diseases, pregnancy or lactation led to exclusion of patients. At least ten counts were recorded for this clonotype. Its antigen is unknown. Amplification yielded TCR beta CDR3 regions, with RNA transcripts as the source. The TCR CDR3 first-round RT-PCR relied on the HTBI primer set. Via MiXCR, TCRdb re-called the multiplex PCR reads, giving one row per CDR3 protein. The table includes hundreds of thousands of distinct CDR3 sequences, 45% detected once. CDR3 length: 13 amino acids. V lost 1 base and J lost 7, with 10 bases in between. Germline V lookup: CDR1 SQVTM, CDR2 ANQGSEA.

This chain links TRBV29-1 with TRBJ1-4; the D is unclear. The TCR originated in an adult man with Graves' disease, either hyperthyroidism or ophthalmopathy (not recorded which). The material sequenced was peripheral blood or thyroid tissue (not recorded which). The CDR3: CSVEVRGSEKLFF. DNA of the CDR3: TGCAGCGTTGAAGTTCGGGGTTCTGAAAAACTGTTTTTT.